The 12 T cell receptor beta chains below were found in one sample sequenced in a study of blood T cells in healthy people across ages. It was with a sample-barcoded 5' primer and a J-beta primer mix that a second PCR of roughly 7 to 11 cycles was run. One entry per CDR3 protein, called by TCRdb with MiXCR from the 5' RACE reads. The profile shows 710,000 or so distinct CDR3 sequences, roughly 20% of them singletons. Input material: blood. These receptors originate from a man aged 70 or older in good health.

This clonotype has more than one count but fewer than ten. The genes are TRBV20-1 and TRBJ2-3; 7 nucleotides agree with TRBD2. Germline CDR1 reads DFQATT; CDR2 reads SNEGSKA (reference sequence). The CDR3 covers 15 residues. V lost 5 bases, J lost 0 bases, and 8 bases stayed unmatched. The CDR3 DNA is TGCAGTGCTTCCGAGCGGGGAACTAGCACAGATACGCAGTATTTT. It codes for CSASERGTSTDTQYF.

This sequence joins TRBV2 and TRBJ2-3; D gene unclear. The ends were cut back, 6 bases at V and 2 bases at J, with 9 bases in the middle. The CDR3 length is 13 residues. Germline CDR1 and CDR2: SNHLY and FYNNEI. Here the CDR3 reads CASSRLITDTQYF. The DNA for the CDR3 is TGTGCCAGCAGCCGACTGATCACAGATACGCAGTATTTT.

The CDR3 loop is CASSLAGGTVNTEAFF. In nucleotides, the CDR3 is TGTGCCAGCAGCTTAGCGGGCGGGACAGTGAACACTGAAGCTTTCTTT. V gene TRBV11-2 combines with J gene TRBJ1-1; 7 nucleotides align to TRBD1. Trimming at V came to 1 base and at J to 0 bases, leaving 5 bases not matched to a gene. The germline CDR1 and CDR2 sequences are SGHAT and FQNNGV. This CDR3 has 16 amino acids.

V and J are TRBV20-1 and TRBJ1-5; possible D gene TRBD1, 6 bases. Trimming stripped 5 bases from V and 2 bases from J, with 19 bases between. The CDR3 has 16 residues. Germline-derived CDR1 and CDR2 are DFQATT and SNEGSKA (reference sequence). CDR3 bases: TGCAGTGCTTCCTCCTTGGGGGCCTGGGGCAATCAGCCCCAGCATTTT. Its protein is CSASSLGAWGNQPQHF.

This clonotype was seen a handful of times. The gene calls are TRBV15 and TRBJ2-4; D unclear. Trimming removed 0 bases from V and 6 bases from J, with 6 bases in between. Germline lookup yields CDR1 LNHNV and CDR2 YYDKDF (reference sequence). The length of the CDR3 is 13 residues. The CDR3: CATSRDLGNIQYF. CDR3 nucleotide sequence: TGTGCCACCAGCAGAGATTTGGGAAACATTCAGTACTTC.

This chain connects TRBV20-1 to TRBJ2-2; D tentatively reads TRBD1 or TRBD2 (5 bases each). Looked up from germline, CDR1 is DFQATT and CDR2 is SNEGSKA (reference sequence). CDR3 length: 14 residues. The V gene lost 6 bases and the J gene lost 5 bases, with 16 bases spanning the gap. The CDR3 nucleotides are TGCAGTGCCCCCTTCGGGGCGGTAACCGGGGAGCTGTTTTTT. This codes for CSAPFGAVTGELFF.

The chain combines TRBV6-6 with TRBJ2-6; 7 positions agree with TRBD2. The CDR3 has 17 residues. V shed 4 bases, J shed 1 base, and the junction held 7 bases outside the gene matches. Germline loops: CDR1 MNHNY, CDR2 SVGAGI (reference sequence). The CDR3 spells CASSSRGVVSGANVLTF. DNA for the CDR3: TGTGCCAGCAGTTCCCGGGGGGTGGTTTCTGGGGCCAACGTCCTGACTTTC.

Worth noting for this clonotype: Relative to the germline gene, one junction end is altered; a read error may explain this. The V call is TRBV18, the J call TRBJ2-4; TRBD2 agrees at 8 bases. Germline V gene sequence: CDR1 KGHSH, CDR2 LQKENI. This CDR3 has 17 residues. The CDR3 sequence: CASSPLQVAGTKNIQCF. The CDR3 coding sequence is TGTGCCAGCTCACCACTTCAAGTAGCGGGAACCAAAAACATTCAGTGCTTC. Supplemented by reference TRBV18 and TRBJ2-4, the full variable domain reads NAGVMQNPRHLVRRRGQEARLRCSPMKGHSHVYWYRQLPEEGLKFMVYLQKENIIDESGMPKERFSAEFPKEGPSILRIQQVVRGDSAAYFCASSPLQVAGTKNIQCFGAGTRLSVL.

This clonotype has just a few counts. This chain links TRBV20-1 with TRBJ2-7; tentative D call: TRBD2 (5 bases). V was cut by 3 bases and J by 1 base, with 13 bases left in between. Germline lookup yields CDR1 DFQATT and CDR2 SNEGSKA (reference sequence). The CDR3 totals 14 residues. The CDR3 spells CSARVAGSSYEQYF. Written as DNA, the CDR3 is TGCAGTGCTAGGGTCGCGGGCTCATCCTACGAGCAGTACTTC.

Of note for this clonotype: The germline gene is not matched at one end of the junction; a read error may be the cause. The rearrangement links TRBV9 to TRBJ1-1; D unresolved. The CDR3 contains 15 residues. Germline V gene lookup returns CDR1 SGDLS and CDR2 YYNGEE. CDR3 sequence: CASSVVMGGNTEASF. DNA of the CDR3: TGTGCCAGCAGCGTAGTAATGGGAGGGAACACTGAAGCTTCCTTT.

This clonotype was detected only a few times. A read error may account for a junction end that differs from germline. This chain joins TRBV7-9 and TRBJ1-4, with 8 bases identical to TRBD1. Germline CDR1 and CDR2: SEHNR and FQNEAQ (reference sequence). The CDR3 spans 15 residues. The CDR3 loop is CASSFLDRAGEKPFF. The CDR3 DNA sequence: TGTGCCAGCAGCTTTCTGGACAGGGCCGGTGAAAAACCGTTTTTT.

This clonotype has only a few counts. The chain has TRBV7-2 and TRBJ1-4, with 8 bases lining up with TRBD1. V lost 5 bases to trimming and J lost 8 bases; unmatched junction nucleotides: 10. The CDR3 consists of 15 residues. CDR1 is SGHTA, CDR2 FQGNSA, per germline. Here the CDR3 reads CASSLQTGEEEKLFF. CDR3 in DNA: TGTGCCAGCAGCCTCCAGACAGGGGAAGAGGAAAAACTGTTTTTT.